The clone carrying this T cell receptor beta chain occurred a few times. Its antigen is still unknown. The CDR3 totals 14 residues. Germline values: CDR1 LNHDA, CDR2 SQIVND (reference sequence). Trimming cost V 6 bases and J 7 bases, with 16 bases left between them. The sample's time point: persistent/refractory GD, antithyroid drugs over 5 years with positive TRAb. Extracted PBMC RNA gave rise to the TCR library. These data are taken from a study of regulatory T cells in long-lasting Graves disease. General study findings and limits: Patients with persistent disease shared around 2,700 public clonotypes, outpacing the approximately 950 shared by new patients.

CDR3 regions were amplified by Arm-PCR using iRepertoire HTBI primers to build TCR beta libraries. Original data processing: Samples jointly harbored about 62 TRBV and 14 TRBJ segments. One entry per CDR3 protein, called by TCRdb with MiXCR from the multiplex PCR reads. What appears here as the V and J calls and clone size reflects TCRdb's work, not the paper's. Counted here are roughly 500,000 distinct CDR3 sequences, approximately 23% occurring once; the ten biggest clones make up less than 15%. The specimen comprised peripheral blood mononuclear cells (PBMCs), sampled when the disease was refractory, from a patient treated with antithyroid drugs. The V call is TRBV19, the J call TRBJ2-4; possible D gene TRBD2, 8 bases. This receptor was identified in a female donor with Graves disease. CDR3 in amino acids: CASSPPGGGNIQYF. The CDR3 bases are TGTGCCAGTAGCCCGCCGGGAGGGGGCAACATTCAGTACTTC.